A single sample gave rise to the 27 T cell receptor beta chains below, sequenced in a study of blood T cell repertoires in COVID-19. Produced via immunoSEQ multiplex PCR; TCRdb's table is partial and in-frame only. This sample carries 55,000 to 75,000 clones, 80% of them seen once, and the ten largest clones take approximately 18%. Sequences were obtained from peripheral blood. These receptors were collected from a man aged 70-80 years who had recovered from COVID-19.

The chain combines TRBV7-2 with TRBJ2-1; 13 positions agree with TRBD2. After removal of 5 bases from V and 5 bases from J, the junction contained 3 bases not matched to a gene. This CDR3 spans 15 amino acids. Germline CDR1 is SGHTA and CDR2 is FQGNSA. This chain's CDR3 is CASSTGLAGDNEQFF. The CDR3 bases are TGTGCCAGCAGCACAGGACTAGCGGGGGACAATGAGCAGTTCTTC.

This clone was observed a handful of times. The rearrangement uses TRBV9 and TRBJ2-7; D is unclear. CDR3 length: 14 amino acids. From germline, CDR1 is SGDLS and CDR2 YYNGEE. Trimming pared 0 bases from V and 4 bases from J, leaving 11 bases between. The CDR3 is CASSVEWQNYEQYF. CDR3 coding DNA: TGTGCCAGCAGCGTAGAGTGGCAGAATTACGAGCAGTACTTC.

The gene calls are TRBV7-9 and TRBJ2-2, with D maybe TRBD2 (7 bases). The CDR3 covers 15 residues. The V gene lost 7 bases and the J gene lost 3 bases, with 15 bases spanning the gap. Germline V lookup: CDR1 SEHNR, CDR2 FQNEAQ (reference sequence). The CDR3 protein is CASIFSGGDTGELFF. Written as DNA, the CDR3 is TGTGCCAGCATTTTTTCGGGGGGCGACACCGGGGAGCTGTTTTTT. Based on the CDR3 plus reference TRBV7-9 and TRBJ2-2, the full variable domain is DTGVSQNPRHKITKRGQNVTFRCDPISEHNRLYWYRQTLGQGPEFLTYFQNEAQLEKSRLLSDRFSAERPKGSFSTLEIQRTEQGDSAMYLCASIFSGGDTGELFFGEGSRLTVL.

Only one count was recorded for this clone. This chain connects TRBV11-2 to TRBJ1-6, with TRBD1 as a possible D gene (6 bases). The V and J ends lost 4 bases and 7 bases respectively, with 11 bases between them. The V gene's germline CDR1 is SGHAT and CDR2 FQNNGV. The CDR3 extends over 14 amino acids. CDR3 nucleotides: TGTGCCAGCAGCTCAGGACAGCTCAATTCACCCCTCCACTTT. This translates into CASSSGQLNSPLHF.

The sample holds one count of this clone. The chain's CDR3 is CASTLLETQYF. The CDR3 region has the DNA TGTGCCAGCACCCTCCTAGAGACCCAGTACTTC. The chain combines TRBV6-5 with TRBJ2-5; no clear D gene. The CDR3 spans 11 residues. CDR1 and CDR2 from the germline V gene are MNHEY and SVGAGI. The V end was cut by 7 bases, the J end by 4 bases, with 7 bases between.

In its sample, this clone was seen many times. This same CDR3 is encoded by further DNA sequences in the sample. The CDR3 DNA is TGTGCCAGTAGTATAGTATGGGGCAGCCAGAACGGGGAGCTGTTTTTT. It encodes CASSIVWGSQNGELFF. The chain joins TRBV19 to TRBJ2-2, with a tentative D call TRBD1 (5 bases). Germline V lookup: CDR1 LNHDA, CDR2 SQIVND (reference sequence). CDR3 length: 16 amino acids. Deletions cut 1 base from V and 7 bases from J, with 16 bases between.

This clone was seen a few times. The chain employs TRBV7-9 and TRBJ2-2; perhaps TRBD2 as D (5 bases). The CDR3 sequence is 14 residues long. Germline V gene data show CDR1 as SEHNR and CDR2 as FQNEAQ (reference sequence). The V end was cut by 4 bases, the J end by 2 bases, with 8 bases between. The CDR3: CASSYRLNTGELFF. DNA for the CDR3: TGTGCCAGCAGCTACCGACTAAACACCGGGGAGCTGTTTTTT.

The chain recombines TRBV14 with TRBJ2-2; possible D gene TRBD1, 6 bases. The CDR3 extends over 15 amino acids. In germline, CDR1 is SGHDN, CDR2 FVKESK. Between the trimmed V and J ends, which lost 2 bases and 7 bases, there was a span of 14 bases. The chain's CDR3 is CASSQLQGRVGELFF. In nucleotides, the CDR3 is TGTGCCAGCAGCCAATTACAGGGTCGAGTCGGGGAGCTGTTTTTT.

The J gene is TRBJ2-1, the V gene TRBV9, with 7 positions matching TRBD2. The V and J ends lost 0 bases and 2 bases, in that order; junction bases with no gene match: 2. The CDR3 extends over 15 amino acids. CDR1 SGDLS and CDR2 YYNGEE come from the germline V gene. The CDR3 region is CASSVAGGPYNEQFF. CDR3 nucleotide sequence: TGTGCCAGCAGCGTAGCGGGAGGCCCCTACAATGAGCAGTTCTTC.

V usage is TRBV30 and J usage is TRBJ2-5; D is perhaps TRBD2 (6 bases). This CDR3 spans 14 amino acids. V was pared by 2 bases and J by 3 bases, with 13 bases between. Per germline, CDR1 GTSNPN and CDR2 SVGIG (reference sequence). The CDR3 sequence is CAWSRNPGEETQYF. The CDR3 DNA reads TGTGCCTGGAGTCGAAATCCGGGAGAAGAGACCCAGTACTTC.

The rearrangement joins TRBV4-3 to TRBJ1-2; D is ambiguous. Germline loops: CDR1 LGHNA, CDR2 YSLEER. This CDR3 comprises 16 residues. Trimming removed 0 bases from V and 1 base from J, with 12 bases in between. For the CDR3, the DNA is TGCGCCAGCAGCCAAGAGCACAGCCGACATAACTATGGCTACACCTTC. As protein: CASSQEHSRHNYGYTF.

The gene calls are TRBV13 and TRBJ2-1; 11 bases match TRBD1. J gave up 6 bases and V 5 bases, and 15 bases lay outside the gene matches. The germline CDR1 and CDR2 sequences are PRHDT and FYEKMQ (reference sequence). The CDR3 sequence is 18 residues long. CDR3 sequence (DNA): TGTGCCAGCAGCAACCAGGGGACAGGGGGAATTCTGGGCAATGAGCAGTTCTTC. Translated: CASSNQGTGGILGNEQFF.

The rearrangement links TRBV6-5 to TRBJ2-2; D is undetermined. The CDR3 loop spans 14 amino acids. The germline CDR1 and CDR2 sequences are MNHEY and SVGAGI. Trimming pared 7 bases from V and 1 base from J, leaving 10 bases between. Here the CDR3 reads CASIGQMNTGELFF. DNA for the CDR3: TGTGCCAGCATTGGGCAGATGAACACCGGGGAGCTGTTTTTT.

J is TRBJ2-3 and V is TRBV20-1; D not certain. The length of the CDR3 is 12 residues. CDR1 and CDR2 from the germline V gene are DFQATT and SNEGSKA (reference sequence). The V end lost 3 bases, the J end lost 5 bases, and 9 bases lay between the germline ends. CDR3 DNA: TGCAGTGCTAGTGGGTCTAGAGATACGCAGTATTTT. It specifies CSASGSRDTQYF.

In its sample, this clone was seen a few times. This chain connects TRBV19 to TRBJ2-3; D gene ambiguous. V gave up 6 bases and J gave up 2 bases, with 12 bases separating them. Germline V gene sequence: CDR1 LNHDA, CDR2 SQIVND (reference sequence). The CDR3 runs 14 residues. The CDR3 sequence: CASRTREYTDTQYF. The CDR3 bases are TGTGCCAGTAGAACGAGAGAATACACAGATACGCAGTATTTT.

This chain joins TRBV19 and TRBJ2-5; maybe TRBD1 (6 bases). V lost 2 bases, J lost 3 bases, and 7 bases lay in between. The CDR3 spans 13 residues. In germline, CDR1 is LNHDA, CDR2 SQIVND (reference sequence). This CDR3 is CASSIRQEETQYF. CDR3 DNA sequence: TGTGCCAGTAGTATAAGACAGGAAGAGACCCAGTACTTC.

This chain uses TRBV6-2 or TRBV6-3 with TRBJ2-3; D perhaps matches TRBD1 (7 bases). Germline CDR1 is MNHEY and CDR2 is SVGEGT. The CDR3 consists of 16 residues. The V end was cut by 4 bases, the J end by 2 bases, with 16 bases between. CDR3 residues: CASSSAQGGVTDTQYF. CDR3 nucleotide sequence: TGTGCCAGCAGTTCTGCCCAGGGGGGAGTCACAGATACGCAGTATTTT.

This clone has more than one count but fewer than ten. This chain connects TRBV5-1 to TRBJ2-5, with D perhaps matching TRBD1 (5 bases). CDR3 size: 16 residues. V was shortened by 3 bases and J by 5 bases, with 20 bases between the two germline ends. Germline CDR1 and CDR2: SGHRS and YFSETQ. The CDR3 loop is CASSSKTEGAQETQYF. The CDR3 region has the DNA TGCGCCAGCAGCTCTAAGACTGAAGGGGCACAGGAGACCCAGTACTTC.

The CDR3 here is CASSRDRGQTDTQYF. The CDR3 DNA reads TGCGCCAGCAGCAGAGACAGGGGGCAGACAGATACGCAGTATTTT. The chain combines TRBV5-1 with TRBJ2-3; 10 bases agree with TRBD1. The length of the CDR3 is 15 residues. V dropped 4 bases and J dropped 3; count of bases not matched to a gene: 5. Per germline, CDR1 SGHRS and CDR2 YFSETQ.

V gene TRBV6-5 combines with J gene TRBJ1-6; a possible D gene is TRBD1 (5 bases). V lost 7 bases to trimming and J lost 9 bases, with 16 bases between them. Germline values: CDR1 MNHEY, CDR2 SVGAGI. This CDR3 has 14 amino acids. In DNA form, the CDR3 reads TGTGCCAGCACTCAGGGCCTACTATTTTCACCCCTCCACTTT. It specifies CASTQGLLFSPLHF.

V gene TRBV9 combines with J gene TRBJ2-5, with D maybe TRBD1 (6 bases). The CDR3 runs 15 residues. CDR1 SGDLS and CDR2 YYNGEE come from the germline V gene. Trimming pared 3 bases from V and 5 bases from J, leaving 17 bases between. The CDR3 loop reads CASSAFTGSRETQYF. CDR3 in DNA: TGTGCCAGCAGCGCCTTCACAGGGTCGCGGGAGACCCAGTACTTC. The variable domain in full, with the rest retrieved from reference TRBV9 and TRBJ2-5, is DSGVTQTPKHLITATGQRVTLRCSPRSGDLSVYWYQQSLDQGLQFLIQYYNGEERAKGNILERFSAQQFPDLHSELNLSSLELGDSALYFCASSAFTGSRETQYFGPGTRLLVL.

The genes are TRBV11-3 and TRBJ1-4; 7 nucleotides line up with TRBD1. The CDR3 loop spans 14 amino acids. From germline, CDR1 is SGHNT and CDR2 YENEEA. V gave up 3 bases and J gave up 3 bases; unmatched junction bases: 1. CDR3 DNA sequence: TGTGCCAGCAGCTTTCAGGGGGCTAATGAAAAACTGTTTTTT. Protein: CASSFQGANEKLFF.

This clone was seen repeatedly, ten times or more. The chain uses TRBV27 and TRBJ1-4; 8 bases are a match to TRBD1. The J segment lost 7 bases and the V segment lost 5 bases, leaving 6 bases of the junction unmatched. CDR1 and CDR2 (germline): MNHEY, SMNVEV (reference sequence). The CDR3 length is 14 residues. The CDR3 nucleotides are TGTGCCAGCAGTCCTGGACAGGGTTCTGAAAAACTGTTTTTT. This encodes CASSPGQGSEKLFF.

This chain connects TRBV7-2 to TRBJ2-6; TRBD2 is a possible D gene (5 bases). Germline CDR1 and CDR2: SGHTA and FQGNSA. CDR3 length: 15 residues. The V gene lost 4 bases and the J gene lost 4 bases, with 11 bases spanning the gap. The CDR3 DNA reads TGTGCCAGCAGCTCCCGTTCGGGGGGGGCCAACGTCCTGACTTTC. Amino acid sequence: CASSSRSGGANVLTF.

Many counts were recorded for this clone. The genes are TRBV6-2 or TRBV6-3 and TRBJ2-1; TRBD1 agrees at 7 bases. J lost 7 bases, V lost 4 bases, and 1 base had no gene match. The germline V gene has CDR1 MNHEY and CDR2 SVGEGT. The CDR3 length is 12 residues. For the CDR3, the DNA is TGTGCCAGCAGTTCACAGGGGAATGAGCAGTTCTTC. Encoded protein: CASSSQGNEQFF.

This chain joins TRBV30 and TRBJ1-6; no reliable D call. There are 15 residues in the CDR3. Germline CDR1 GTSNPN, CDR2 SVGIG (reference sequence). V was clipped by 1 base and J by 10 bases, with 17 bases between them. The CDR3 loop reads CAWSAGSHSKSPLHF. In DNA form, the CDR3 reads TGTGCCTGGAGTGCAGGCAGCCATTCGAAGTCACCCCTCCACTTT.

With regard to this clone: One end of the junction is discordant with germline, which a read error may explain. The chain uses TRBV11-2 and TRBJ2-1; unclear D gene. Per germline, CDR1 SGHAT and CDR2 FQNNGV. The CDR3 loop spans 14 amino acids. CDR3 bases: TGTGCCAGCAGCTTAGAGGGCCACAGTCCCCGCAGGATCTTC. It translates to CASSLEGHSPRRIF.